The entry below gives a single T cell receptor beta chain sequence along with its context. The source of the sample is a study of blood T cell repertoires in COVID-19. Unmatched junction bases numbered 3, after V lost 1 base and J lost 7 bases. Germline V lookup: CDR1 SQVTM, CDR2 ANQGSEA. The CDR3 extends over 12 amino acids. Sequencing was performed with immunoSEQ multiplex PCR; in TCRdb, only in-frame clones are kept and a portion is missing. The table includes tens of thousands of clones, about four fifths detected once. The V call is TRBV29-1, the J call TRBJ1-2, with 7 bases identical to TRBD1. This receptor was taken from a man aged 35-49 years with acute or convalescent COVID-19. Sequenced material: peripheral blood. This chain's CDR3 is CSVEGQGVGYTF. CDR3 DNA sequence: TGCAGCGTTGAAGGACAGGGTGTTGGCTACACCTTC.